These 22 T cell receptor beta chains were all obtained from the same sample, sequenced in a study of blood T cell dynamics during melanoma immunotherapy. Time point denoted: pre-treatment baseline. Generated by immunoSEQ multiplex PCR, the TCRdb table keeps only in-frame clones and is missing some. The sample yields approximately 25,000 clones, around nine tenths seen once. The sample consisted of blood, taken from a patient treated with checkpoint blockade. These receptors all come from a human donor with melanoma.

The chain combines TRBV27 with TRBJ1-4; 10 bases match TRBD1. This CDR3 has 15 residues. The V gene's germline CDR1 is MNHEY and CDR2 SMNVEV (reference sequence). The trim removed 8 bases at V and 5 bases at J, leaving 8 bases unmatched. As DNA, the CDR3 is TGTGCCAGCCAAAAGACAGGGGGCGAAAATGAAAAACTGTTTTTT. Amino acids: CASQKTGGENEKLFF.

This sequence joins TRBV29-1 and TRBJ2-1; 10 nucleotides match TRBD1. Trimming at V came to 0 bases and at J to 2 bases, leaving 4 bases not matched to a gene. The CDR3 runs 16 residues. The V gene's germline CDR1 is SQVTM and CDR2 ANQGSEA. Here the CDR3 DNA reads TGCAGCGTTGAAGATTGGGGGACAGGGGCCTACAATGAGCAGTTCTTC. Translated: CSVEDWGTGAYNEQFF.

CDR3 nucleotide sequence: TGTGCCAGCAGTACGCCCCTAAGTGGGGCTAACACAGATACGCAGTATTTT. Protein product: CASSTPLSGANTDTQYF. The chain uses TRBV28 and TRBJ2-3; tentatively, D is TRBD1 (5 bases). The CDR3 is 17 amino acids. Trimming removed 5 bases from V and 2 bases from J, with 20 bases in between. CDR1 is MDHEN and CDR2 is SYDVKM in the germline V gene.

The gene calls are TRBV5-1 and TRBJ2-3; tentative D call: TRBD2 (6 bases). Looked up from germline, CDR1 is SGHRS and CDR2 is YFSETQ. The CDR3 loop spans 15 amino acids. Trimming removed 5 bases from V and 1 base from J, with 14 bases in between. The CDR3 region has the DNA TGCGCCAGCAGACCTCGGGAGTCTGGCACAGATACGCAGTATTTT. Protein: CASRPRESGTDTQYF.

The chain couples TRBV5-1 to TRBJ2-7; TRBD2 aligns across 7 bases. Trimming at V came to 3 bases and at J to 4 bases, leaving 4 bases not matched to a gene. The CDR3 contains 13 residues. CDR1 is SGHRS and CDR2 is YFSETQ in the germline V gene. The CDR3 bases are TGCGCCAGCAGCTGGGAGGGCCGATACGAGCAGTACTTC. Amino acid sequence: CASSWEGRYEQYF.

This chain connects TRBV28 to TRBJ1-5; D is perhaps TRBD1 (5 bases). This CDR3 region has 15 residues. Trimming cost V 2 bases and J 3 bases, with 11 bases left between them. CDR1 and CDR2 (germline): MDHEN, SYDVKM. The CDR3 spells CASSLPGGYNQPQHF. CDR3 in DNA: TGTGCCAGCAGTTTACCGGGGGGATACAATCAGCCCCAGCATTTT.

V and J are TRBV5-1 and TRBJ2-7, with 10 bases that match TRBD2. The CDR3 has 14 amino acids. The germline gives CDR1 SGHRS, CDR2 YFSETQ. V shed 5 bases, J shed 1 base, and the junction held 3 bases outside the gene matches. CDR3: CASSSGRLSYEQYF. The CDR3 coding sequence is TGCGCCAGCAGTAGCGGGAGGTTGTCCTACGAGCAGTACTTC.

The CDR3 here is CASSVANRVGEQYF. The CDR3 DNA reads as TGTGCCAGCAGCGTAGCTAATAGGGTCGGCGAGCAGTACTTC. The chain joins TRBV9 to TRBJ2-7; D is undetermined. The CDR3 has 14 residues. V lost 0 bases and J 6 bases, leaving 13 bases between the germline ends. From germline, CDR1 is SGDLS and CDR2 YYNGEE.

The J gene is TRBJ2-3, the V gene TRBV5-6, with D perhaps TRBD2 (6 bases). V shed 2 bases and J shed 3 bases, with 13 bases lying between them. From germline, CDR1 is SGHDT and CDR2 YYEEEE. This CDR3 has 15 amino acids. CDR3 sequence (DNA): TGTGCCAGCAGCTTCGGCGCGGGAATGACAGATACGCAGTATTTT. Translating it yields CASSFGAGMTDTQYF.

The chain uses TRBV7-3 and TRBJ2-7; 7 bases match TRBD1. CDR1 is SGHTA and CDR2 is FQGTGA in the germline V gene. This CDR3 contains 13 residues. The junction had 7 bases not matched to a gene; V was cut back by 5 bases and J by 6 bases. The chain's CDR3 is CASSQTGLGEQYF. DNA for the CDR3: TGTGCCAGCAGCCAGACAGGGTTGGGCGAGCAGTACTTC.

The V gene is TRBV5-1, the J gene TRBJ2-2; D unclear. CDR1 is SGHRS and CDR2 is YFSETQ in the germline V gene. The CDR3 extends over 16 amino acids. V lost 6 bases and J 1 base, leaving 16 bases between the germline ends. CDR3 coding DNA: TGCGCCAGCACTGATTTCGGGTCCGTGAACACCGGGGAGCTGTTTTTT. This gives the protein CASTDFGSVNTGELFF.

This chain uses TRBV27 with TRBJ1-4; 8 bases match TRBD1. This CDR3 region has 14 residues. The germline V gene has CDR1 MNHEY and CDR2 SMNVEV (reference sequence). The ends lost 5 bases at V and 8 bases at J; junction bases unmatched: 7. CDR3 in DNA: TGTGCCAGCAGTCGGCAGGGGGCTCGGGAAAAACTGTTTTTT. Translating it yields CASSRQGAREKLFF.

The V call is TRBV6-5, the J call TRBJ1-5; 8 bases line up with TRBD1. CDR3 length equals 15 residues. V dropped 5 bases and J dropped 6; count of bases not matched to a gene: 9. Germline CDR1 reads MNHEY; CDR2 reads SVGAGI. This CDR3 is CASSRGTGEGQPQHF. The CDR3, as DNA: TGTGCCAGCAGTCGCGGGACAGGAGAGGGTCAGCCCCAGCATTTT.

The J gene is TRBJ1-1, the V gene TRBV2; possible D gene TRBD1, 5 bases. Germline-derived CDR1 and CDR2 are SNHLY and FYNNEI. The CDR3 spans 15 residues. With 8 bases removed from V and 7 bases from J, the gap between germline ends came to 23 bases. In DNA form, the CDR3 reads TGTGCCAGCTTCCTGGGGAGCGGGGCGGTTGGTGAAGCTTTCTTT. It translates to CASFLGSGAVGEAFF.

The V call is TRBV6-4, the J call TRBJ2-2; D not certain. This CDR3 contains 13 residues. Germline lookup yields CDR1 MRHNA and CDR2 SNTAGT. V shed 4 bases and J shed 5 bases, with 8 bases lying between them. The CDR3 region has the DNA TGTGCCAGCAGTGGACCTGAAACCGGGGAGCTGTTTTTT. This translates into CASSGPETGELFF.

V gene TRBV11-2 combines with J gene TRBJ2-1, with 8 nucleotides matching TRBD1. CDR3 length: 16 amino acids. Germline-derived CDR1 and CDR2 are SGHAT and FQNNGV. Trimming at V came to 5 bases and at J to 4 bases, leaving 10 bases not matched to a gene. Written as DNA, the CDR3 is TGTGCCAGCAGCCCGTCGACAGGGGAGGTGTACAATGAGCAGTTCTTC. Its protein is CASSPSTGEVYNEQFF.

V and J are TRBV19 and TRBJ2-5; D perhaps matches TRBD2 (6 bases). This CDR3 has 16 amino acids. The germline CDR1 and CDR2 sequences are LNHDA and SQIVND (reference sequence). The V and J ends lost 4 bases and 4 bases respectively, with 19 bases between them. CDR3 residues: CASSSPRGSGLETQYF. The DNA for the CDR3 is TGTGCCAGTAGTAGCCCCAGAGGTAGCGGATTAGAGACCCAGTACTTC.

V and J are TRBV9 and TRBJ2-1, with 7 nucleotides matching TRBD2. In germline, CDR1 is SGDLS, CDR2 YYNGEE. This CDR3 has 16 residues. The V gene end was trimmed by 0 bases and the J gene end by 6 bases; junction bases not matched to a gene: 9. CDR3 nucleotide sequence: TGTGCCAGCAGCGTAGAGGGTCGGGTAGCGGGCAATGAGCAGTTCTTC. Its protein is CASSVEGRVAGNEQFF.

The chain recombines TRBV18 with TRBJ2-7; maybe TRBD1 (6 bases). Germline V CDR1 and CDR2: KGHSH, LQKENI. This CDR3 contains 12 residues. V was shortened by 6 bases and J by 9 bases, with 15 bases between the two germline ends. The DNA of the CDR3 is TGTGCCAGCTCGGGTTCAGGGGATGGGCAGTACTTC. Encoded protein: CASSGSGDGQYF. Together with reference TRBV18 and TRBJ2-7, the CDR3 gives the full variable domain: NAGVMQNPRHLVRRRGQEARLRCSPMKGHSHVYWYRQLPEEGLKFMVYLQKENIIDESGMPKERFSAEFPKEGPSILRIQQVVRGDSAAYFCASSGSGDGQYFGPGTRLTVT.

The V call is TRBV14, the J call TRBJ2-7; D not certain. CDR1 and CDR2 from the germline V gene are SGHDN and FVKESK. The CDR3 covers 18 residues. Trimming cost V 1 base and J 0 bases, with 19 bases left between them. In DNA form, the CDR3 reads TGTGCCAGCAGCCAAGTTCACCAACCCTTCGGAAGCTCCTACGAGCAGTACTTC. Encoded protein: CASSQVHQPFGSSYEQYF.

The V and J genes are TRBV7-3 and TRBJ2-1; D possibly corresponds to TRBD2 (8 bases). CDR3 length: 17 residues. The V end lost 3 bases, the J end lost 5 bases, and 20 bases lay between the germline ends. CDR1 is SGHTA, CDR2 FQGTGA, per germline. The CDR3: CASSFRVSSGTDNEQFF. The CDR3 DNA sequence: TGTGCCAGCAGCTTCAGGGTTAGTAGCGGGACAGACAATGAGCAGTTCTTC.

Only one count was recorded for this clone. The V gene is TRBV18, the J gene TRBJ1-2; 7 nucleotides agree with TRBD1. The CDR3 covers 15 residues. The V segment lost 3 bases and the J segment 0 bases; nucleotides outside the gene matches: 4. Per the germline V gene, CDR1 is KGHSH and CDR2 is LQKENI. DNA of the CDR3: TGTGCCAGCTCACCTACAGGGGTCTCTAACTATGGCTACACCTTC. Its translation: CASSPTGVSNYGYTF.